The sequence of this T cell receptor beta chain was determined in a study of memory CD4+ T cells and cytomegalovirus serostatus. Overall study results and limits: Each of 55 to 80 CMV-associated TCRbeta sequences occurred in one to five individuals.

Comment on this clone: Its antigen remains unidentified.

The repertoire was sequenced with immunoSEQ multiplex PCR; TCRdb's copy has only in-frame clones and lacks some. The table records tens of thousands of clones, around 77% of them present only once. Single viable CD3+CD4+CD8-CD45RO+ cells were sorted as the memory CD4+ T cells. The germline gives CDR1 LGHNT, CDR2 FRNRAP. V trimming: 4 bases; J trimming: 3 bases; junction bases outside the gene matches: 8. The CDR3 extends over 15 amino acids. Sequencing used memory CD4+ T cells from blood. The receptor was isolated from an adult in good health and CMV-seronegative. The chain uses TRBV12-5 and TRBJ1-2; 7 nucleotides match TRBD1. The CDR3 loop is CASGSLTGTDYGYTF. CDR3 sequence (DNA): TGTGCTAGTGGTTCCCTTACGGGGACAGACTATGGCTACACCTTC.